These 22 T cell receptor beta chains came from one sample sequenced in a study of T cell responses to AZD1222 COVID-19 vaccine. The repertoire was sequenced with immunoSEQ multiplex PCR; TCRdb's copy has only in-frame clones and lacks some. This sample has about 86,000 clones, with around 89% found just once. Here the sequenced sample was peripheral blood, taken 28 days after the second AZD1222 dose. The source is an adult who received the AZD1222 COVID-19 vaccine.

The chain recombines TRBV24-1 with TRBJ2-3, with D uncertain. With 12 bases removed from V and 2 bases from J, the gap between germline ends came to 8 bases. This CDR3 contains 11 residues. Germline CDR1 and CDR2: KGHDR and SFDVKD. For the CDR3, the DNA is TGTGCCGCACGGCTCACAGATACGCAGTATTTT. It encodes CAARLTDTQYF.

This clone was seen a handful of times. V usage is TRBV29-1 and J usage is TRBJ2-3; TRBD2 matches 13 bases. This CDR3 region has 18 residues. Per the germline V gene, CDR1 is SQVTM and CDR2 is ANQGSEA. Trimming removed 3 bases from V and 0 bases from J; junction bases left unmatched: 9. The CDR3 sequence: CSVDTPGLAGSSTDTQYF. CDR3 sequence (DNA): TGCAGCGTTGATACACCGGGACTAGCGGGGTCTAGCACAGATACGCAGTATTTT.

The chain couples TRBV28 to TRBJ1-3; possibly TRBD1 for D (6 bases). Germline V gene lookup returns CDR1 MDHEN and CDR2 SYDVKM. The length of the CDR3 is 14 residues. V lost 6 bases, J lost 4 bases, and 13 bases lay in between. The CDR3: CASSQGSQGNTIYF. In DNA form, the CDR3 reads TGTGCCAGCAGCCAGGGGTCACAGGGAAACACCATATATTTT.

The V call is TRBV12-3 or TRBV12-4, the J call TRBJ1-2; no definite D call. V lost 6 bases to trimming and J lost 0 bases, with 8 bases between them. This CDR3 comprises 13 residues. DNA of the CDR3: TGTGCCAGCAGCCGGGATGCTAACTATGGCTACACCTTC. It specifies CASSRDANYGYTF.

This clone was observed once. This sequence joins TRBV11-2 and TRBJ1-6; TRBD1 matches 11 bases. V shed 0 bases, J shed 6 bases, and the junction held 1 base outside the gene matches. Germline V gene lookup returns CDR1 SGHAT and CDR2 FQNNGV. The length of the CDR3 is 16 residues. The chain's CDR3 is CASSLDGTGGNSPLHF. Here the CDR3 DNA reads TGTGCCAGCAGCTTAGACGGGACAGGGGGTAATTCACCCCTCCACTTT. The complete variable domain, with remaining parts taken from reference TRBV11-2 and TRBJ1-6, reads EAGVAQSPRYKIIEKRQSVAFWCNPISGHATLYWYQQILGQGPKLLIQFQNNGVVDDSQLPKDRFSAERLKGVDSTLKIQPAKLEDSAVYLCASSLDGTGGNSPLHFGNGTRLTVT.

This chain joins TRBV7-9 and TRBJ2-1; no clear D gene. Germline V gives CDR1 SEHNR, CDR2 FQNEAQ (reference sequence). Trimming stripped 5 bases from V and 3 bases from J, with 5 bases between. This CDR3 has 12 residues. CDR3 sequence reads: CASSPHYNEQFF. In DNA, the CDR3 is TGTGCCAGCAGCCCTCACTACAATGAGCAGTTCTTC.

This clone came up a few times. The CDR3 sequence: CASSPRGANYGYTF. The DNA of the CDR3 is TGTGCCAGCAGCCCCAGGGGCGCAAACTATGGCTACACCTTC. This chain links TRBV7-2 with TRBJ1-2; D is perhaps TRBD1 (6 bases). The germline V gene encodes CDR1 SGHTA and CDR2 FQGNSA. V was trimmed by 5 bases and J by 2 bases, leaving 12 bases between them. The CDR3 is 14 residues long.

The V call is TRBV6-6, the J call TRBJ2-1; TRBD2 aligns across 9 bases. The CDR3 consists of 16 residues. Looked up from germline, CDR1 is MNHNY and CDR2 is SVGAGI (reference sequence). V lost 0 bases and J lost 6; bases outside the gene matches: 6. The CDR3 sequence is CASSYSISGGFNEQFF. DNA of the CDR3: TGTGCCAGCAGTTACTCGATTAGCGGGGGCTTCAATGAGCAGTTCTTC.

The genes are TRBV4-1 and TRBJ1-2; no firm D call. Trimming took off 0 bases at V and 2 bases at J, with 13 bases between the two ends. Looked up from germline, CDR1 is MGHRA and CDR2 is YSYEKL. CDR3 length: 16 amino acids. The CDR3 here is CASSQDAWGSNYGYTF. In DNA, the CDR3 is TGCGCCAGCAGCCAAGATGCGTGGGGAAGCAACTATGGCTACACCTTC.

This clone showed up just once. The chain recombines TRBV2 with TRBJ1-3, with D perhaps TRBD1 (5 bases). V was pared by 3 bases and J by 0 bases, with 9 bases between. Germline CDR1 reads SNHLY; CDR2 reads FYNNEI. The CDR3 totals 15 residues. This CDR3 is CASSDRRGSGNTIYF. The CDR3 bases are TGTGCCAGCAGTGACAGAAGGGGCTCTGGAAACACCATATATTTT.

V is TRBV4-1 and J is TRBJ2-5; the D is unclear. This CDR3 region has 14 residues. Germline V gives CDR1 MGHRA, CDR2 YSYEKL. V lost 4 bases, J lost 4 bases, and 13 bases lay in between. The CDR3, as DNA: TGCGCCAGCAGCCTGACCCCCCTCGGAGAGACCCAGTACTTC. Protein: CASSLTPLGETQYF.

CDR3 bases: TGTGCCAGCAGCGTAGGAGGACTAGGAGTTTCTCCAGATACGCAGTATTTT. Translating it yields CASSVGGLGVSPDTQYF. The chain employs TRBV9 and TRBJ2-3; 7 bases align to TRBD2. CDR1 and CDR2 from the germline V gene are SGDLS and YYNGEE. V lost 0 bases and J lost 4; bases outside the gene matches: 11. The CDR3 covers 17 residues.

The chain employs TRBV5-5 and TRBJ1-2; 7 nucleotides match TRBD1. J gave up 4 bases and V 0 bases, and 9 bases lay outside the gene matches. The CDR3 runs to 16 residues. Germline CDR1 SGHKS, CDR2 YYEKEE (reference sequence). CDR3 region: CASSLGDSGAIYGYTF. CDR3 coding DNA: TGTGCCAGCAGCTTGGGGGACAGCGGTGCTATCTATGGCTACACCTTC.

In this sample, this clone turned up a few times. This chain links TRBV11-3 with TRBJ1-2; TRBD1 matches at 9 bases. Germline V gene lookup returns CDR1 SGHNT and CDR2 YENEEA. The CDR3 loop spans 12 amino acids. Unmatched junction bases numbered 3, after V lost 2 bases and J lost 11 bases. This chain's CDR3 is CASSLQDRGYTF. The DNA for the CDR3 is TGTGCCAGCAGCTTACAGGACAGGGGTTACACCTTC.

CDR3 bases: TGTGCCAGCAGTTTGGGGGGCTCCGGTGGCTACACCTTC. Its translation: CASSLGGSGGYTF. The chain carries TRBV27 and TRBJ1-2; perhaps TRBD1 as D (6 bases). Germline values: CDR1 MNHEY, CDR2 SMNVEV (reference sequence). The CDR3 consists of 13 residues. V was cut by 3 bases and J by 7 bases, with 12 bases left in between.

The gene calls are TRBV4-1 and TRBJ2-3, with D possibly being TRBD1 or TRBD2 (6 bases each). The CDR3 loop spans 17 amino acids. CDR1 is MGHRA and CDR2 is YSYEKL in the germline V gene. The V and J ends lost 1 base and 1 base respectively, with 15 bases between them. CDR3 amino acids: CASSQASSRGRTDTQYF. In DNA, the CDR3 is TGCGCCAGCAGCCAAGCAAGTAGCCGGGGGCGCACAGATACGCAGTATTTT.

V and J are TRBV28 and TRBJ2-7; 7 bases line up with TRBD1. The CDR3 has 12 amino acids. V lost 8 bases, J lost 6 bases, and 7 bases stayed unmatched. The germline V gene encodes CDR1 MDHEN and CDR2 SYDVKM. The CDR3 coding sequence is TGTGCCAGCGAGGGGGCAACGGGCGAGCAGTACTTC. Its translation: CASEGATGEQYF.

The rearrangement joins TRBV6-5 to TRBJ1-3, with D unclear. Germline loops: CDR1 MNHEY, CDR2 SVGAGI. The CDR3 has 14 amino acids. Trimming removed 2 bases from V and 0 bases from J, with 5 bases in between. CDR3 in amino acids: CASSYGSSGNTIYF. For the CDR3, the DNA is TGTGCCAGCAGTTACGGGAGCTCTGGAAACACCATATATTTT.

CDR3 sequence (DNA): TGTGCCACCAGTGATAGACTAGCGGGAAACAATGAGCAGTTCTTC. Its protein is CATSDRLAGNNEQFF. The V and J genes are TRBV24-1 and TRBJ2-1, with 11 nucleotides matching TRBD2. Losses at the gene ends were 3 bases for V and 5 bases for J; bases not matched to a gene: 2. The CDR3 consists of 15 residues. In germline, CDR1 is KGHDR, CDR2 SFDVKD.

The chain is built from TRBV18 and TRBJ2-4; D not resolved. Trimming left V 3 bases short and J 3 bases short, with 18 bases between. The CDR3 has 17 amino acids. The V gene's germline CDR1 is KGHSH and CDR2 LQKENI. CDR3 sequence reads: CASSPLDGGLGKNIQYF. The CDR3 DNA follows: TGTGCCAGCTCACCCCTTGATGGCGGCCTGGGCAAAAACATTCAGTACTTC.

The gene calls are TRBV11-2 and TRBJ1-4, with a possible D match to TRBD1 (5 bases). The germline CDR1 and CDR2 sequences are SGHAT and FQNNGV. The CDR3 sequence is 15 residues long. V lost 1 base and J lost 8, with 14 bases in between. CDR3 nucleotides: TGTGCCAGCAGCTTAGGCGGGGGGGTTAGAGAAAAACTGTTTTTT. This gives the protein CASSLGGGVREKLFF.

The chain recombines TRBV7-9 with TRBJ1-2; 7 bases are shared with TRBD1. The CDR3 runs to 14 residues. Per the germline V gene, CDR1 is SEHNR and CDR2 is FQNEAQ (reference sequence). Trimming took 1 base from V and 5 from J; bases not matched to a gene: 4. The CDR3 nucleotides read TGTGCCAGCAGCTTAGGAGGGGGCGGGTATGGCTACACCTTC. As protein: CASSLGGGGYGYTF.